This TCR beta chain originates from a study of shared clonotypes between healthy human individuals. General study results and limits: Four donors held about 5% of naive CD4 clonotypes in common. Generation probability values for non-shared clonotypes were lower than those for clonotypes shared by all four donors.

On this clone itself: Its antigen is as yet unknown.

As defined, naive CD8 cells were CD45RO-negative and positively selected for CCR7, with terminally differentiated effector memory CD45RA+ cells excluded. There were no recent acute infections or vaccinations among the donors, who were healthy HIV-negative adults. Sequencing was performed with immunoSEQ multiplex PCR; in TCRdb, only in-frame clones are kept and a portion is missing. In the table there are about 820,000 clones, around 93% of which are singletons. Sequencing used naive CD8+ T cells sorted from blood. The source of this sequence is a man aged 25-45 years in good health.

Here the CDR3 reads CASSLELPGEDEQYF. DNA of the CDR3: TGTGCCAGCAGCTTAGAGTTGCCAGGGGAAGACGAGCAGTACTTC. The rearrangement links TRBV11-2 to TRBJ2-7; weak D call: TRBD1 (6 bases). CDR3 length equals 15 residues. Between the trimmed V and J ends, which lost 0 bases and 5 bases, there was a span of 14 bases. Germline V gene data show CDR1 as SGHAT and CDR2 as FQNNGV.